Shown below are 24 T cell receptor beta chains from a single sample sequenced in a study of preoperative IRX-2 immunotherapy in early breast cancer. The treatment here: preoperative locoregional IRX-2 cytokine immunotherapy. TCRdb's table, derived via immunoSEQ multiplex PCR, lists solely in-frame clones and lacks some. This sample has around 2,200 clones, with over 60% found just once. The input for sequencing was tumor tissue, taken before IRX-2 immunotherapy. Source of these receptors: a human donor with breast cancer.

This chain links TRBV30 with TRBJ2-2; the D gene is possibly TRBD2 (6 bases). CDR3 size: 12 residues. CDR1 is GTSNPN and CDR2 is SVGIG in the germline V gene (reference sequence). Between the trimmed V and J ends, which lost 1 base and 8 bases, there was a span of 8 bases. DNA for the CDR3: TGTGCCTGGAGTGGTGGGAGGGGGGAGCTGTTTTTT. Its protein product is CAWSGGRGELFF.

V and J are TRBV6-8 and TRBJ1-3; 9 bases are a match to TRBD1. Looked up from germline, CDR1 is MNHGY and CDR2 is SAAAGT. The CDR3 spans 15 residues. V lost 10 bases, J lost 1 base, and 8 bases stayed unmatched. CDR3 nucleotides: TGTGCCATCAGGGGACAGGGTCCATCTGGAAACACCATATATTTT. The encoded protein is CAIRGQGPSGNTIYF.

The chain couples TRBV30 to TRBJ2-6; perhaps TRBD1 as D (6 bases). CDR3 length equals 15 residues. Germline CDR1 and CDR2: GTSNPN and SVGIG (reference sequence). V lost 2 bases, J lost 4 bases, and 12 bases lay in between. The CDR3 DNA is TGTGCCTGGAGTCCAGACAGGACCGGGGCCAACGTCCTGACTTTC. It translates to CAWSPDRTGANVLTF.

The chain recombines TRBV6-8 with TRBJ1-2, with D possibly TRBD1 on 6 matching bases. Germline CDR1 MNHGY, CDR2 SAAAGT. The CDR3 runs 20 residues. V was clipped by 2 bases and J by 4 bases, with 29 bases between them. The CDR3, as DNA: TGTGCCAGCAGTTACGCCTCCCGGACAGCCGGAGTTTCGGCCCCCTATGGCTACACCTTC. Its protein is CASSYASRTAGVSAPYGYTF.

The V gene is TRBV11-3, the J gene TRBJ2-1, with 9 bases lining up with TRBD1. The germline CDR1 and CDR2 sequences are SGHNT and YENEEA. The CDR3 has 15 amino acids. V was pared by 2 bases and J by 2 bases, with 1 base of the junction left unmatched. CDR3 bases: TGTGCCAGCAGCTTAAGGGACAGGGCCTACAATGAGCAGTTCTTC. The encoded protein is CASSLRDRAYNEQFF.

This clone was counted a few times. CDR3 sequence reads: CASSRVSGGQETQYF. The DNA for the CDR3 is TGTGCCAGCAGTAGAGTCAGCGGGGGACAAGAGACCCAGTACTTC. The rearrangement links TRBV11-3 to TRBJ2-5; 8 bases are shared with TRBD2. V was pared by 6 bases and J by 2 bases, with 8 bases of the junction left unmatched. The CDR3 loop spans 15 amino acids. From germline, CDR1 is SGHNT and CDR2 YENEEA.

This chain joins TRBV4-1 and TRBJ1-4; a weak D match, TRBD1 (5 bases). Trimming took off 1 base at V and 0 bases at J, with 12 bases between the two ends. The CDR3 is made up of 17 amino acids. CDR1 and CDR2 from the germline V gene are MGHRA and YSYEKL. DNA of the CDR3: TGCGCCAGCAGCCAAGCCCGACAGCTCGCAACTAATGAAAAACTGTTTTTT. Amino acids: CASSQARQLATNEKLFF.

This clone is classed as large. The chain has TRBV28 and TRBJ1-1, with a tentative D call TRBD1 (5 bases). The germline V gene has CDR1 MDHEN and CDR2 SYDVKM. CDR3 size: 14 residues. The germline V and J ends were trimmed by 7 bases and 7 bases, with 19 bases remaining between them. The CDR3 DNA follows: TGTGCCAGCACCCTCTTCCCCGAGACAGATGAAGCTTTCTTT. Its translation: CASTLFPETDEAFF.

The CDR3 nucleotides read TGCGCCAGCAGCTGGATGCCGGACGCCAATGAGCAGTTCTTC. This translates into CASSWMPDANEQFF. The rearrangement links TRBV5-1 to TRBJ2-1; D unresolved. The CDR3 is 14 residues long. V was clipped by 3 bases and J by 6 bases, with 13 bases between them. Germline CDR1 and CDR2: SGHRS and YFSETQ.

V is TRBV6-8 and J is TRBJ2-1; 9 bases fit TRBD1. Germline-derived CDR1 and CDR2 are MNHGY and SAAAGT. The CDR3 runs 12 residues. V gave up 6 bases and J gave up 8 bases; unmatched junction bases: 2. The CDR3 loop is CASSWTGDEQFF. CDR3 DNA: TGTGCCAGCAGCTGGACAGGGGATGAGCAGTTCTTC.

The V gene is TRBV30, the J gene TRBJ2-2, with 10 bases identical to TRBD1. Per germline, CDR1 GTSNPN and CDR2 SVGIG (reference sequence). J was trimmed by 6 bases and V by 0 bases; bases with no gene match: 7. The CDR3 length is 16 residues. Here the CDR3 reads CAWSVRGQGFAGELFF. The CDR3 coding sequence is TGTGCCTGGAGTGTACGGGGACAGGGGTTTGCCGGGGAGCTGTTTTTT.

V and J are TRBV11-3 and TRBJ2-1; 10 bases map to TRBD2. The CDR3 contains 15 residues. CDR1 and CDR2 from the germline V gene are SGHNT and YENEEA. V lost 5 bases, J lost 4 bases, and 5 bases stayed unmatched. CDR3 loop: CASSLSGGEYNEQFF. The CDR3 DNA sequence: TGTGCCAGCAGCCTAAGCGGGGGGGAGTACAATGAGCAGTTCTTC.

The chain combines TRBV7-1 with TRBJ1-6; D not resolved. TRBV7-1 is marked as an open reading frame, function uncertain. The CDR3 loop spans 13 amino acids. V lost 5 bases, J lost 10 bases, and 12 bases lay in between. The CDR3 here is CASSPDGRSPLHF. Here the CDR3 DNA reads TGTGCCAGCAGCCCCGACGGTAGATCACCCCTCCACTTT.

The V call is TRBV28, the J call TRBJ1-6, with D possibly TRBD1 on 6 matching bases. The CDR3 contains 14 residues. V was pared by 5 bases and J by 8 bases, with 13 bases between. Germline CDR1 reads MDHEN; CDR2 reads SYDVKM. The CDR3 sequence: CASSITGKDSPLHF. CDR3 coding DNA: TGTGCCAGCAGTATCACAGGGAAAGATTCACCCCTCCACTTT. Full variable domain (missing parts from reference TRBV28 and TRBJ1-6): DVKVTQSSRYLVKRTGEKVFLECVQDMDHENMFWYRQDPGLGLRLIYFSYDVKMKEKGDIPEGYSVSREKKERFSLILESASTNQTSMYLCASSITGKDSPLHFGNGTRLTVT.

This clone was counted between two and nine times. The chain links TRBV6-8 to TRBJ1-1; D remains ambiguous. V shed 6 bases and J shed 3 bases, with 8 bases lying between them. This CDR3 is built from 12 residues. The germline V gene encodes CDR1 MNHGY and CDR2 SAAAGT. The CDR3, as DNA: TGTGCCAGCAGCCCACAGTACACTGAAGCTTTCTTT. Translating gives CASSPQYTEAFF.

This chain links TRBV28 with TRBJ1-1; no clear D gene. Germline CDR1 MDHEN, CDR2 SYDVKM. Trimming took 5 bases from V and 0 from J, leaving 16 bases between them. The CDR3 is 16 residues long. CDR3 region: CASSPLQTTMNTEAFF. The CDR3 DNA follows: TGTGCCAGCAGTCCCCTCCAGACAACAATGAACACTGAAGCTTTCTTT.

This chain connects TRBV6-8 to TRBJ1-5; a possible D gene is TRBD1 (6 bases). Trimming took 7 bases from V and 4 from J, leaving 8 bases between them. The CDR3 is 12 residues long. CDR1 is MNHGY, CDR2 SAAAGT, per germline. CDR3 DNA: TGTGCCAGCAACAGGGCTAATCAGCCCCAGCATTTT. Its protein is CASNRANQPQHF.

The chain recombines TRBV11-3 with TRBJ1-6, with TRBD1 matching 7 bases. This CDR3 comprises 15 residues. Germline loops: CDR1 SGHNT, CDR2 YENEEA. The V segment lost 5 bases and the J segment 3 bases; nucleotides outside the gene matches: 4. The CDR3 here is CASSHRDSYNSPLHF. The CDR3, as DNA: TGTGCCAGCAGCCACAGGGACAGCTATAATTCACCCCTCCACTTT.

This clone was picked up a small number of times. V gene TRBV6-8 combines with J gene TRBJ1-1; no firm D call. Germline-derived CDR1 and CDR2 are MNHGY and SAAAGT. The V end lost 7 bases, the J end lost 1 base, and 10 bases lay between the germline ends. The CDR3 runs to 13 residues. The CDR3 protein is CASNGRGNTEAFF. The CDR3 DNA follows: TGTGCCAGCAACGGAAGAGGGAACACTGAAGCTTTCTTT.

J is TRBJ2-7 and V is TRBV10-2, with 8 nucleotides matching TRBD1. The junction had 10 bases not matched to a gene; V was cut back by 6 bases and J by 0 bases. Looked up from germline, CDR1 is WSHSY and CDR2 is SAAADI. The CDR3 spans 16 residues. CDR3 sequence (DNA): TGCGCCAGCAGAACAATAGGACAGGGAGGCTCCTACGAGCAGTACTTC. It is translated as CASRTIGQGGSYEQYF.

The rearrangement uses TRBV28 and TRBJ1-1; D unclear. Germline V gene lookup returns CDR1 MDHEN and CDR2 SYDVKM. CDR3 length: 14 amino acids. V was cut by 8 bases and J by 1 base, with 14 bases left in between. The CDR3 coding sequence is TGTGCCAGCCAAGTTATCCTGGCGAACACTGAAGCTTTCTTT. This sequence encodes CASQVILANTEAFF. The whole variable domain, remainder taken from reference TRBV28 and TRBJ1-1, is DVKVTQSSRYLVKRTGEKVFLECVQDMDHENMFWYRQDPGLGLRLIYFSYDVKMKEKGDIPEGYSVSREKKERFSLILESASTNQTSMYLCASQVILANTEAFFGQGTRLTVV.

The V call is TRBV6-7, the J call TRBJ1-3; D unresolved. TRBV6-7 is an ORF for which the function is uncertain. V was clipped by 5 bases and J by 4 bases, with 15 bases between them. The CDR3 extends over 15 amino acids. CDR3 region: CASSEAWRAGNTIYF. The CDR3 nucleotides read TGTGCCAGCAGTGAAGCATGGAGGGCCGGAAACACCATATATTTT.

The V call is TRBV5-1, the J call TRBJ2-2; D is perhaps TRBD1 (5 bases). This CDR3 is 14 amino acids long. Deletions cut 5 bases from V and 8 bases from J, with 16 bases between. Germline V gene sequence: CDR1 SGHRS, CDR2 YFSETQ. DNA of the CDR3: TGCGCCAGCAGAGGAACAGGTGGAAGGGGGGAGCTGTTTTTT. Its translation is CASRGTGGRGELFF.

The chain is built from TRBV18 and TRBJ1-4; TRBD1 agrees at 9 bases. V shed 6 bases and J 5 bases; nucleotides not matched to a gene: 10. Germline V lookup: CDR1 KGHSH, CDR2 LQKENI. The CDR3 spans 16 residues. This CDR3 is CASSPIAGTGNEKLFF. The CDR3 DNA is TGTGCCAGCTCCCCGATCGCCGGGACAGGGAATGAAAAACTGTTTTTT.